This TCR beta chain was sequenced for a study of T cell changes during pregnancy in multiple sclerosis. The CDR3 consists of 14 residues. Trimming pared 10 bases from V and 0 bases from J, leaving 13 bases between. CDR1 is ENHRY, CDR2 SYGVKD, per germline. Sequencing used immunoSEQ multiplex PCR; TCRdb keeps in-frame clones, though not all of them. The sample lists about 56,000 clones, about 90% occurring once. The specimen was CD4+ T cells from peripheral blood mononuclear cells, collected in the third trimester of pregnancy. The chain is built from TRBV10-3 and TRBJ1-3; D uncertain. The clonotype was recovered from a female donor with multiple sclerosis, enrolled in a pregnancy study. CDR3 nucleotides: TGTGCCACTACCAACCCCCTCTCTGGAAACACCATATATTTT. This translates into CATTNPLSGNTIYF.